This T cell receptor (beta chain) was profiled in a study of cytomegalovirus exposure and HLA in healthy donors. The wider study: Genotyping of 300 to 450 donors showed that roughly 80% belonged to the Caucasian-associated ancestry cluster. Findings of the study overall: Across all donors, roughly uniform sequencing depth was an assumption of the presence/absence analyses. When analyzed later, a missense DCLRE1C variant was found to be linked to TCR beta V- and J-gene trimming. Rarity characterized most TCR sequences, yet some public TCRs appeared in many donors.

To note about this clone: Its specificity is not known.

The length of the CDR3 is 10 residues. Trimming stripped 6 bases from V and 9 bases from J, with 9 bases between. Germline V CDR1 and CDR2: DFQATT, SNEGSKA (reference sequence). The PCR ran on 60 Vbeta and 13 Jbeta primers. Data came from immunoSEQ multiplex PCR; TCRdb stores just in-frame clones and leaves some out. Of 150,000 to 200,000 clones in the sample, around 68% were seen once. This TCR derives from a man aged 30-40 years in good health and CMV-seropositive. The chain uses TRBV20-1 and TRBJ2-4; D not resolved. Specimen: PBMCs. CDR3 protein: CSAYRGIQYF. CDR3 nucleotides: TGCAGTGCGTACCGCGGCATTCAGTACTTC.